The present T cell receptor (beta chain) was sequenced within a study of T cell repertoires in cytomegalovirus infection. This CDR3 region has 13 residues. Germline V gene lookup returns CDR1 MNHEY and CDR2 SVGEGT. V dropped 4 bases and J dropped 9 bases, with 14 bases sitting between them. To note about this clonotype: Antigen: not known.

Findings and limits, study-wide: Summed public TCR beta family frequency identified CMV carriers bearing the relevant HLA.

TCRdb called the reads again in MiXCR, with one record for every CDR3 protein. The sample yields roughly 730,000 distinct CDR3 sequences, around 31% seen once. The rearrangement uses TRBV6-2 or TRBV6-3 and TRBJ2-3; a possible D gene is TRBD2 (5 bases). This specimen was cultured PBMCs, taken from culture after CMV antigen stimulation. The clonotype originates from a human donor in good health (CMV status not recorded). Some clones in this sample may be carry-over from other donors' samples. The CDR3 is CASSSPGSGTQYF. In DNA form, the CDR3 reads TGTGCCAGCAGTTCGCCGGGTTCGGGAACGCAGTATTTT.